This TCR beta chain was retrieved from a study of T cells in Graves' hyperthyroidism and ophthalmopathy. Trimming took off 4 bases at V and 8 bases at J, with 13 bases between the two ends. This CDR3 is 13 amino acids long. The germline V gene encodes CDR1 KGHDR and CDR2 SFDVKD. From RNA transcripts, TCR beta CDR3 regions were amplified. A first-round RT-PCR of the TCR CDR3 used the HTBI primer set. MiXCR was run by TCRdb on the multiplex PCR reads, yielding one entry per CDR3 protein. The sample gives nearly 600,000 distinct CDR3 sequences, about 14% of which show up once; 5.8% is in the top ten. Sequencing was done on a sample of blood. V usage is TRBV24-1 and J usage is TRBJ1-2; D not certain. The source of this sequence is a woman aged 30 to 39 with Graves' hyperthyroidism that later progressed to Graves' ophthalmopathy. The CDR3 is CATSDGVALGYTF. CDR3 bases: TGTGCCACCAGTGACGGGGTGGCCCTGGGCTACACCTTC.